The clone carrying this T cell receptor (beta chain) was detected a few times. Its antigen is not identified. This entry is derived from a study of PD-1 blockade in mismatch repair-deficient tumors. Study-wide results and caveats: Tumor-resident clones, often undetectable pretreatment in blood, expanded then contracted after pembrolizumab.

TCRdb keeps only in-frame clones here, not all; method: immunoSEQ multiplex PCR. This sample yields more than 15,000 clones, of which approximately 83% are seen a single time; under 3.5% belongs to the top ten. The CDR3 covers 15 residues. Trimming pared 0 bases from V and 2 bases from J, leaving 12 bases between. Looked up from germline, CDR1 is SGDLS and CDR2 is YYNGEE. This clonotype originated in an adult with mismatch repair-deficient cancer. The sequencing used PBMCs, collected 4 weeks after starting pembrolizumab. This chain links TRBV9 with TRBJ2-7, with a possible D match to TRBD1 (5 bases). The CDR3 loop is CASSVEVGETYEQYF. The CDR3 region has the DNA TGTGCCAGCAGCGTAGAAGTAGGGGAAACCTACGAGCAGTACTTC.